One and the same sample provided the 14 T cell receptor beta chains below, sequenced in a study of identical twins. TCRdb recomputed calls from the 5' RACE reads with MiXCR, one row per CDR3 protein. There are about 240,000 distinct CDR3 sequences in the sample; 7.5% occur only once, and less than 6.5% lies in the top ten. The same sample was also studied in work on yellow fever vaccine responses in identical twins.

The material sequenced was CD8+ T cells sorted from blood. These receptors were obtained from a woman aged 18-29 years in good health.

This clonotype occurred a few times. This chain links TRBV12-3 or TRBV12-4 with TRBJ2-1, with D possibly matching TRBD1 (6 bases). The CDR3 extends over 12 amino acids. The germline V and J ends were trimmed by 3 bases and 7 bases, with 7 bases remaining between them. CDR3 nucleotides: TGTGCCAGCAGTTTTGGACAGAATGAGCAGTTCTTC. Residues: CASSFGQNEQFF.

This clonotype was counted only a few times. This chain connects TRBV14 to TRBJ2-1, with a weak D call TRBD1 (6 bases). Germline assignment: CDR1 SGHDN and CDR2 FVKESK. V dropped 1 base and J dropped 2 bases, with 12 bases sitting between them. This CDR3 is 16 amino acids long. The DNA for the CDR3 is TGTGCCAGCAGCCAAGGGGGACACATCACCTACAATGAGCAGTTCTTC. Its protein product is CASSQGGHITYNEQFF.

This rearrangement joins TRBV27 to TRBJ2-7, with D unclear. Germline V gene data show CDR1 as MNHEY and CDR2 as SMNVEV (reference sequence). CDR3 length: 13 amino acids. Trimming cost V 0 bases and J 4 bases, with 7 bases left between them. This CDR3 is CASSLSLGYEQYF. The CDR3 coding sequence is TGTGCCAGCAGTTTATCGCTGGGGTACGAGCAGTACTTC.

This clonotype has at least ten counts. The chain recombines TRBV10-3 with TRBJ2-1; 11 bases are shared with TRBD1. V trimming: 11 bases; J trimming: 7 bases; junction bases outside the gene matches: 4. The CDR3 length is 12 residues. Per germline, CDR1 ENHRY and CDR2 SYGVKD. The chain's CDR3 is CAAGTGGNEQFF. CDR3 coding DNA: TGTGCCGCCGGGACAGGGGGAAATGAGCAGTTCTTC.

The genes are TRBV7-8 and TRBJ2-2, with 8 nucleotides matching TRBD1. The CDR3 is made up of 17 amino acids. Per germline, CDR1 SGHVS and CDR2 FQNEAQ. With V trimmed by 4 bases and J by 4 bases, 11 bases remained unmatched. The CDR3 is CASSSTELTGGTGELFF. The DNA of the CDR3 is TGTGCCAGCAGCTCTACCGAACTAACAGGGGGCACCGGGGAGCTGTTTTTT.

In this sample, this clonotype turned up many times. The gene calls are TRBV20-1 and TRBJ2-3; 8 bases line up with TRBD2. V shed 3 bases, J shed 2 bases, and the junction held 1 base outside the gene matches. CDR1 and CDR2 (germline): DFQATT, SNEGSKA (reference sequence). The CDR3 is 13 residues long. The CDR3 reads CSASSGVTDTQYF. The DNA for the CDR3 is TGCAGTGCTAGTAGCGGGGTCACAGATACGCAGTATTTT.

This clonotype was counted at least ten times. This chain links TRBV7-2 with TRBJ2-2; TRBD2 matches 13 bases. Trimming removed 5 bases from V and 6 bases from J; junction bases left unmatched: 0. Germline CDR1 is SGHTA and CDR2 is FQGNSA. This CDR3 region has 14 residues. CDR3 in amino acids: CASSTSGGAGELFF. Written as DNA, the CDR3 is TGTGCCAGCAGCACTAGCGGGGGGGCCGGGGAGCTGTTTTTT. Complete variable domain (other parts from reference TRBV7-2 and TRBJ2-2): GAGVSQSPSNKVTEKGKDVELRCDPISGHTALYWYRQSLGQGLEFLIYFQGNSAPDKSGLPSDRFSAERTGGSVSTLTIQRTQQEDSAVYLCASSTSGGAGELFFGEGSRLTVL.

The chain carries TRBV21-1 and TRBJ2-1; no DNA check was done on the table's D call, TRBD2. TRBV21-1 corresponds to a pseudogene. CDR3 length equals 20 residues. In nucleotides, the CDR3 is TGTGCCAGCAGCAAAGATTTACGGGAGGGCCAATCTTTCCCCTACAATGAGCAGTTCTTC. This sequence encodes CASSKDLREGQSFPYNEQFF.

The rearrangement uses TRBV7-9 and TRBJ2-1; TRBD1 or TRBD2 may be the D gene (5 bases each). This CDR3 has 15 residues. The V end was cut by 7 bases, the J end by 7 bases, with 20 bases between. The germline V gene has CDR1 SEHNR and CDR2 FQNEAQ (reference sequence). The CDR3 reads CASTHPGPLLNEQFF. CDR3 nucleotides: TGTGCCAGCACCCACCCGGGACCATTATTAAATGAGCAGTTCTTC.

This clonotype was seen only a few times. The chain uses TRBV9 and TRBJ1-1; 9 nucleotides agree with TRBD1. CDR1 is SGDLS, CDR2 YYNGEE, per germline. V shed 4 bases, J shed 2 bases, and the junction held 6 bases outside the gene matches. The CDR3 spans 15 residues. This CDR3 is CASSPRDRANTEAFF. CDR3 coding DNA: TGTGCCAGCAGCCCAAGGGACAGGGCCAACACTGAAGCTTTCTTT.

The rearrangement uses TRBV4-1 and TRBJ2-1, with D perhaps matching TRBD1 (6 bases). This CDR3 has 15 residues. The germline CDR1 and CDR2 sequences are MGHRA and YSYEKL. The V end lost 6 bases, the J end lost 1 base, and 13 bases lay between the germline ends. The CDR3 coding sequence is TGCGCCAGCAGGGGGGCTGGTGGGTCCTACAATGAGCAGTTCTTC. Protein: CASRGAGGSYNEQFF.

V and J are TRBV12-3 or TRBV12-4 and TRBJ2-5; 8 bases are a match to TRBD2. The CDR3 spans 16 residues. V lost 5 bases to trimming and J lost 5 bases; unmatched junction nucleotides: 13. The CDR3 DNA follows: TGTGCCAGCAGTCTATCTAGCTTATCTAGCGGGGAGACCCAGTACTTC. Translation: CASSLSSLSSGETQYF.

This clonotype was detected many times. This chain joins TRBV28 and TRBJ2-1; no clear D gene. The length of the CDR3 is 12 residues. V gave up 5 bases and J gave up 3 bases, with 5 bases separating them. CDR1 MDHEN and CDR2 SYDVKM come from the germline V gene. DNA for the CDR3: TGTGCCAGCAGTCCCGGCTACAATGAGCAGTTCTTC. Its protein product is CASSPGYNEQFF.

Many counts were recorded for this clonotype. The CDR3 here is CASSVSGSPSYNEQFF. CDR3 in DNA: TGTGCCAGCAGCGTCAGCGGGAGTCCTTCCTACAATGAGCAGTTCTTC. This rearrangement joins TRBV9 to TRBJ2-1; 8 bases are shared with TRBD2. V lost 2 bases, J lost 1 base, and 5 bases stayed unmatched. The CDR3 extends over 16 amino acids. Germline V gene lookup returns CDR1 SGDLS and CDR2 YYNGEE.